This T cell receptor beta chain came from a study of CD8 T cells in ankylosing spondylitis (dated by TCRdb to 2015 to 2018). A note on the overall study: The study set out to find disease-linked TCR variants by profiling T cell receptor beta repertoires in ankylosing spondylitis patients and healthy donors. The full study cohort was made up of about two dozen ankylosing spondylitis patients and more than 90 healthy donors. Peripheral blood was sampled, and synovial fluid was also collected from ankylosing spondylitis patients. Summary of the overall study and its limitations: In peripheral blood, the disease-linked clones were found at relatively low frequencies and had a CD8+ phenotype. Some of the motif variants had been reported before in the synovial fluid and blood of reactive arthritis patients, a finding that suggests common disease-initiation mechanisms. A TCR beta motif made up of several highly homologous amino acid variants appeared to be characteristic of blood from ankylosing spondylitis patients. The disease-linked clones were reported to be significantly enriched in matched synovial fluid samples from ankylosing spondylitis patients.

Remarks on this clonotype: What antigen it recognizes has not been identified. No clone much larger than this one lies a single base away; base qualities are absent.

Reading from cysteine to phenylalanine, the CDR3 counts 14 amino acids. The DNA shown is the 42-base CDR3, in frame from base 1. In the germline V gene, CDR1 corresponds to MGHRA and CDR2 to YSYEKL. The trim is 6 bases for V and 7 bases for J, with a gap of 15 bases between the germline ends. The sequencer listed for this sample is Illumina HiSeq 2500. Quantitative 5'-RACE with molecular barcodes was the method used to prepare the TCR beta libraries. In the source study's methods: A new computational method based on a probabilistic model of VDJ rearrangement was used to identify disease-linked TCR variants. TCRdb trimmed public reads at Q25 via fastp, called clones via MiXCR and kept in-frame beta chains. One record per CDR3 amino acid sequence lists the most common genes and DNA. The V and J calls reflect TCRdb's pipeline rather than the authors' work. The sample profile shows about 700,000 distinct CDR3 sequences; 15% to 20% of them were found once. Of the sample, about a fifth is held by the ten largest clones.

This TCR derives from a male donor with ankylosing spondylitis. The rearrangement joined TRBV4-1 to TRBJ1-4; no D gene call is confident. The specimen was blood, either unsorted or a sorted T cell fraction (not recorded which). The CDR3 protein: CASRRTPVGEKLFF. The nucleotide sequence is TGCGCCAGCAGGCGAACCCCGGTTGGTGAAAAACTGTTTTTT.